These 26 T cell receptor beta chains originate from one sample sequenced in a study of blood T cell repertoires in COVID-19. Measured with immunoSEQ multiplex PCR; TCRdb has only the in-frame clones, and not every one. The sample carries over 70,000 clones, about 90% recorded once. Material for sequencing was peripheral blood. The receptors shown here come from a man aged 18 to 30 with COVID-19, enrolled during active disease.

The sample holds one count of this clone. The gene calls are TRBV10-3 and TRBJ2-7; D call uncertain. Germline V gene lookup returns CDR1 ENHRY and CDR2 SYGVKD. The ends were cut back, 0 bases at V and 5 bases at J, with 5 bases in the middle. This CDR3 is built from 12 residues. The CDR3 DNA follows: TGTGCCATCAGTGAGTCGAACAACGAGCAGTACTTC. The encoded protein is CAISESNNEQYF.

Only one count was recorded for this clone. The chain has TRBV2 and TRBJ1-6; TRBD1 matches 7 bases. CDR3 length equals 13 residues. The germline V gene has CDR1 SNHLY and CDR2 FYNNEI. V was pared by 7 bases and J by 7 bases, with 4 bases of the junction left unmatched. The CDR3 nucleotides are TGTGCCAGCATTGGCAGGGGGAATTCACCCCTCCACTTT. The encoded protein is CASIGRGNSPLHF.

In its sample, this clone was seen once. J is TRBJ1-2 and V is TRBV29-1; 9 nucleotides line up with TRBD1. V lost 7 bases to trimming and J lost 8 bases; unmatched junction nucleotides: 8. CDR1 and CDR2 (germline): SQVTM, ANQGSEA. This CDR3 is built from 12 residues. The DNA for the CDR3 is TGCAGCGCCGGACAGGGGAAGGTCGGCTACACCTTC. Protein product: CSAGQGKVGYTF.

The chain has TRBV4-3 and TRBJ1-2; TRBD1 might be the D (6 bases). The CDR3 loop spans 15 amino acids. V dropped 1 base and J dropped 5 bases, with 14 bases sitting between them. Germline assignment: CDR1 LGHNA and CDR2 YSLEER. In nucleotides, the CDR3 is TGCGCCAGCAGCCAAGGTATTAGGGACATTTATGGCTACACCTTC. Residues: CASSQGIRDIYGYTF.

This clone was seen only a few times. This chain joins TRBV25-1 and TRBJ2-1; maybe TRBD2 (7 bases). With 4 bases removed from V and 9 bases from J, the gap between germline ends came to 16 bases. Germline V CDR1 and CDR2: MGHDK, SYGVNS. The CDR3 has 14 amino acids. The CDR3 region is CASSAPTGRGEQFF. CDR3 coding DNA: TGTGCCAGCAGTGCCCCAACAGGGAGGGGTGAGCAGTTCTTC.

CDR3 nucleotides: TGTGCCAGCAGTTTATCTGGGCTATTCAGCTCCTACAATGAGCAGTTCTTC. Amino acid sequence: CASSLSGLFSSYNEQFF. V and J are TRBV27 and TRBJ2-1; no clear D. Trimming left V 0 bases short and J 0 bases short, with 12 bases between. This CDR3 spans 17 amino acids. Germline loops: CDR1 MNHEY, CDR2 SMNVEV (reference sequence).

This chain joins TRBV13 and TRBJ1-1; D is unclear. CDR3 length equals 13 residues. CDR1 and CDR2 (germline): PRHDT, FYEKMQ (reference sequence). Trimming took 0 bases from V and 7 from J, leaving 9 bases between them. The CDR3 is CASSLGLPNEAFF. CDR3 DNA: TGTGCCAGCAGCTTAGGCCTACCTAATGAAGCTTTCTTT.

The chain is built from TRBV29-1 and TRBJ1-1, with D hard to call. The CDR3 is 14 amino acids. Trimming shortened V by 3 bases and J by 2 bases, and 13 bases separated the two germline ends. Germline-derived CDR1 and CDR2 are SQVTM and ANQGSEA. The CDR3, as DNA: TGCAGCGTTGAGCTAAGGCAGGCTAACACTGAAGCTTTCTTT. This codes for CSVELRQANTEAFF.

This clone was counted once. The rearrangement links TRBV19 to TRBJ2-5; unclear D gene. The V gene lost 5 bases and the J gene lost 5 bases, with 18 bases spanning the gap. Germline V gives CDR1 LNHDA, CDR2 SQIVND (reference sequence). The CDR3 consists of 15 residues. The chain's CDR3 is CASSPAVGWWETQYF. The CDR3 DNA reads as TGTGCCAGTAGTCCCGCCGTGGGCTGGTGGGAGACCCAGTACTTC.

V gene TRBV6-6 combines with J gene TRBJ1-1; D call uncertain. The CDR3 totals 12 residues. With 0 bases removed from V and 6 bases from J, the gap between germline ends came to 5 bases. CDR1 and CDR2 (germline): MNHNY, SVGAGI (reference sequence). The CDR3 reads CASSYSRAEAFF. The CDR3 nucleotides are TGTGCCAGCAGTTACTCGAGGGCTGAAGCTTTCTTT.

The chain uses TRBV29-1 and TRBJ2-3; weak D call: TRBD1 (6 bases). Germline assignment: CDR1 SQVTM and CDR2 ANQGSEA. The CDR3 is 17 amino acids. Deletions cut 2 bases from V and 6 bases from J, with 24 bases between. The CDR3 DNA reads as TGCAGCGTTGAAATTAACCGTGACAGGACCCCGACGGATACGCAGTATTTT. Residues: CSVEINRDRTPTDTQYF.

The chain couples TRBV11-2 to TRBJ2-3, with D tentatively TRBD2 (6 bases). There are 16 residues in the CDR3. V lost 4 bases, J lost 1 base, and 15 bases lay in between. The V gene's germline CDR1 is SGHAT and CDR2 FQNNGV. The chain's CDR3 is CASSYPRLGRTDTQYF. Here the CDR3 DNA reads TGTGCCAGCAGCTACCCACGACTAGGACGCACAGATACGCAGTATTTT.

This chain links TRBV5-1 with TRBJ1-1; D gene uncertain. With 0 bases removed from V and 4 bases from J, the gap between germline ends came to 7 bases. The germline V gene encodes CDR1 SGHRS and CDR2 YFSETQ. This CDR3 is 13 amino acids long. The CDR3 DNA reads TGCGCCAGCAGCTTGGTCCGGGGCACTGAAGCTTTCTTT. Translation gives CASSLVRGTEAFF.

The chain combines TRBV7-9 with TRBJ1-6; the match to TRBD1 covers 12 bases. The CDR3 totals 16 residues. The V segment lost 0 bases and the J segment 9 bases; nucleotides outside the gene matches: 3. The V gene's germline CDR1 is SEHNR and CDR2 FQNEAQ (reference sequence). As DNA, the CDR3 is TGTGCCAGCAGCTTAGCGGGACAGGGGGCAGTTTCACCCCTCCACTTT. Translated, it gives CASSLAGQGAVSPLHF.

J is TRBJ1-5 and V is TRBV27, with 12 nucleotides matching TRBD1. The J segment lost 0 bases and the V segment lost 5 bases, leaving 17 bases of the junction unmatched. This CDR3 is 21 amino acids long. Per the germline V gene, CDR1 is MNHEY and CDR2 is SMNVEV (reference sequence). CDR3 region: CASSTTGTGGDFLYSNQPQHF. As DNA, the CDR3 is TGTGCCAGCAGTACCACCGGGACAGGGGGCGACTTCCTCTATAGCAATCAGCCCCAGCATTTT.

The chain links TRBV28 to TRBJ2-7; 7 bases map to TRBD2. V dropped 6 bases and J dropped 4; count of bases not matched to a gene: 9. The CDR3 has 14 amino acids. The germline gives CDR1 MDHEN, CDR2 SYDVKM. This chain's CDR3 is CASRLAGLGYEQYF. CDR3 coding DNA: TGTGCCAGCAGGTTAGCGGGCCTGGGATACGAGCAGTACTTC.

The chain combines TRBV7-9 with TRBJ2-2; D uncertain. Trimming shortened V by 5 bases and J by 7 bases, and 2 bases separated the two germline ends. Germline CDR1 is SEHNR and CDR2 is FQNEAQ (reference sequence). The CDR3 totals 10 residues. DNA of the CDR3: TGTGCCAGCAGCCTCGGGGAGCTGTTTTTT. Translated: CASSLGELFF.

The chain has TRBV6-5 and TRBJ1-4, with D possibly being TRBD1 (5 bases). V was shortened by 2 bases and J by 8 bases, with 15 bases between the two germline ends. CDR3 length: 15 residues. CDR1 and CDR2 (germline): MNHEY, SVGAGI. The CDR3 protein is CASSYAGRRGEKLFF. The CDR3 nucleotides read TGTGCCAGCAGTTACGCGGGACGGCGGGGCGAAAAACTGTTTTTT.

V usage is TRBV14 and J usage is TRBJ2-1, with 8 bases fitting TRBD2. The germline gives CDR1 SGHDN, CDR2 FVKESK. The CDR3 extends over 21 amino acids. V was clipped by 0 bases and J by 0 bases; unmatched bases: 16. CDR3 amino acids: CASSQDVLAGLGGVSYNEQFF. The CDR3 DNA is TGTGCCAGCAGCCAAGATGTCCTAGCGGGCCTCGGGGGCGTCTCCTACAATGAGCAGTTCTTC.

This rearrangement joins TRBV11-2 to TRBJ2-2; perhaps TRBD2 as D (5 bases). V was trimmed by 1 base and J by 1 base, leaving 13 bases between them. The germline V gene has CDR1 SGHAT and CDR2 FQNNGV. This CDR3 spans 17 amino acids. CDR3 coding DNA: TGTGCCAGCAGCTTAGTTTTTGTGGGAGTGAACACCGGGGAGCTGTTTTTT. Translated: CASSLVFVGVNTGELFF.

This clone has a single count. The chain combines TRBV27 with TRBJ2-2; 12 nucleotides agree with TRBD2. CDR1 is MNHEY, CDR2 SMNVEV, per germline (reference sequence). The junction had 12 bases not matched to a gene; V was cut back by 5 bases and J by 5 bases. This CDR3 comprises 18 residues. CDR3 nucleotide sequence: TGTGCCAGCAGTGCCCGGAACCTAGCGGGAGGGGGAACCGGGGAGCTGTTTTTT. This gives the protein CASSARNLAGGGTGELFF.

This chain joins TRBV25-1 and TRBJ1-1, with D possibly being TRBD1 (5 bases). The V gene's germline CDR1 is MGHDK and CDR2 SYGVNS. Trimming pared 3 bases from V and 1 base from J, leaving 12 bases between. This CDR3 is built from 15 residues. The CDR3 loop reads CASSDRGSRNTEAFF. CDR3 coding DNA: TGTGCCAGCAGTGATCGGGGGAGCCGGAACACTGAAGCTTTCTTT.

This clone showed up just once. J is TRBJ1-2 and V is TRBV11-2, with 10 bases lining up with TRBD1. The CDR3 extends over 17 amino acids. Germline V gene lookup returns CDR1 SGHAT and CDR2 FQNNGV. Trimming took 2 bases from V and 3 from J; bases not matched to a gene: 9. The DNA for the CDR3 is TGTGCCAGCAGCTTAAAGACAGGGGGCTTCTATGACTATGGCTACACCTTC. Protein: CASSLKTGGFYDYGYTF.

The chain links TRBV2 to TRBJ1-3; D not certain. Germline V CDR1 and CDR2: SNHLY, FYNNEI. The CDR3 covers 14 residues. V was shortened by 4 bases and J by 1 base, with 8 bases between the two germline ends. Here the CDR3 DNA reads TGTGCCAGCAGTGGGTTCAGTTCTGGAAACACCATATATTTT. It yields the protein CASSGFSSGNTIYF. The entire variable domain, with the rest obtained from reference TRBV2 and TRBJ1-3, is as follows: EPEVTQTPSHQVTQMGQEVILRCVPISNHLYFYWYRQILGQKVEFLVSFYNNEISEKSEIFDDQFSVERPDGSNFTLKIRSTKLEDSAMYFCASSGFSSGNTIYFGEGSWLTVV.

The V gene is TRBV15, the J gene TRBJ2-1; 9 positions match TRBD2. Germline V gene data show CDR1 as LNHNV and CDR2 as YYDKDF (reference sequence). V shed 3 bases and J 0 bases; nucleotides not matched to a gene: 0. This CDR3 is 15 amino acids long. The CDR3 bases are TGTGCCACCAGCAGTAGCGGGAGCTCCTACAATGAGCAGTTCTTC. Amino acid sequence: CATSSSGSSYNEQFF.

The rearrangement joins TRBV28 to TRBJ2-1; a possible D gene is TRBD2 (6 bases). From germline, CDR1 is MDHEN and CDR2 SYDVKM. Trimming left V 0 bases short and J 9 bases short, with 9 bases between. The CDR3 consists of 13 residues. CDR3 nucleotide sequence: TGTGCCAGCAGTTTATGGGAGGGTGGTGAGCAGTTCTTC. Encoded protein: CASSLWEGGEQFF.